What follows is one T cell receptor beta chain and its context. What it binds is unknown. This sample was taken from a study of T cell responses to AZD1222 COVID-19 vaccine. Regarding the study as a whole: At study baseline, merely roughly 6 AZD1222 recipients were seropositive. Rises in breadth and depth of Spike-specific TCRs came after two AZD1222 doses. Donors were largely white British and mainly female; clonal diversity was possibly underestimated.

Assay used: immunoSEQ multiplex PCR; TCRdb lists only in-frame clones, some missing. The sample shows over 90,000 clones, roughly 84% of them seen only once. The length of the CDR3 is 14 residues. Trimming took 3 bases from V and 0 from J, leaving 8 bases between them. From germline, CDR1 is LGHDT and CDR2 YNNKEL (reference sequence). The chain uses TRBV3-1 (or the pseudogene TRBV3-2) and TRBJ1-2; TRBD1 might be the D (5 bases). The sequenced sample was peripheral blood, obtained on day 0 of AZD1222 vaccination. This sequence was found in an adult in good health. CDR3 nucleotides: TGTGCCAGCAGCCAGGGGGTTACTAACTATGGCTACACCTTC. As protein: CASSQGVTNYGYTF.